This T cell receptor (beta chain) stems from a study of blood T cells in healthy people across ages. V was trimmed by 0 bases and J by 5 bases, leaving 8 bases between them. CDR1 and CDR2 (germline): SNHLY, FYNNEI. The length of the CDR3 is 13 residues. Primed by a sample-barcoded 5' primer and a J-beta primer mix, a second PCR proceeded for 7 to 11 cycles. TCRdb analysed the 5' RACE reads with MiXCR anew, one entry per CDR3 protein. The table has about 1 million distinct CDR3 sequences, 35% to 55% seen once. The sequencing sample was made of blood. The chain has TRBV2 and TRBJ2-7; possibly TRBD1 for D (5 bases). The source is an older woman in good health. In DNA form, the CDR3 reads TGTGCCAGCAGTGAAGCTGCCAGGGACGAGCAGTACTTC. Amino acids: CASSEAARDEQYF.